This T cell receptor (beta chain) was captured in a study of cytomegalovirus exposure and HLA in healthy donors. Study-wide context: The 666 first-cohort repertoires shared a platform with the approximately 130 validation repertoires, as reported in a later analysis.

The V gene's germline CDR1 is ENHRY and CDR2 SYGVKD. CDR3 length: 14 residues. V shed 5 bases and J 2 bases; nucleotides not matched to a gene: 2. Findings and caveats of the study: Most TCR sequences were uncommon, yet certain public TCRs appeared in many donors. Cytomegalovirus status was reportedly diagnosed by the classifier with high specificity and sensitivity.

Comment on this clone: Its antigen is still unknown.

Sequencing was performed with immunoSEQ multiplex PCR; in TCRdb, only in-frame clones are kept and a portion is missing. The sample lists 200,000 to 250,000 clones; approximately 88% were seen once. The sequence derives from a woman between 25 and 40 years old in good health and CMV-seropositive. Specimen: PBMCs. The genes are TRBV10-3 and TRBJ2-2, with 7 bases fitting TRBD2. CDR3 sequence reads: CAISSGTNTGELFF. The CDR3 DNA reads TGTGCCATCAGTAGCGGGACTAACACCGGGGAGCTGTTTTTT.